This T cell receptor beta chain was documented in a study of T cells in Graves' hyperthyroidism and ophthalmopathy (dated by TCRdb to 2018 to 2020). For context, the study as a whole: Peripheral blood samples were taken at initial diagnosis, before any treatment was given. Prospective prediction of ophthalmopathy was tested in an independent validation cohort consisting of about 19 hyperthyroidism patients and 17 patients who later progressed to ophthalmopathy. After blood sampling, hyperthyroidism patients were treated with methimazole at a starting dose of 30 mg daily, and ophthalmopathy patients were treated with high-dose intravenous methylprednisolone. TCR V-J signatures able to tell the groups apart were searched for in a discovery cohort of about a hundred patients, of whom 43 had Graves' ophthalmopathy and under 65 had stable Graves' hyperthyroidism. TCR Vbeta CDR3 sequencing of approximately 140 peripheral blood samples (43 ophthalmopathy, 75 hyperthyroidism and approximately 17 progressor patients) is reported in the paper. The approximately 100 discovery patients were divided at random into training and test sets in a 7:3 ratio. Thyroid tissue and blood T-cell repertoires from six Graves' hyperthyroidism patients were also compared in the study.

In regard to this clonotype: The antigen this receptor binds is unknown. Within one base of it there is no much larger clone, and no base qualities were kept.

Ophthalmopathy patients had moderately to severely active disease, with a Clinical Activity Score of 3 or more, a NOSPECS grade of 4 or more, and a disease duration of less than 3 months. Exclusion was applied to patients with uncontrolled infections, other autoimmune diseases, pregnancy or lactation. Diagnoses relied on clinical symptoms, serum thyroxine and TRAb, thyroid ultrasound and orbital computed tomography. Ficoll-Paque density gradient centrifugation was used to isolate PBMCs from around 9.1 ml of fresh peripheral blood. Total RNA was extracted using Trizol reagent, and RNA quality was assessed on an Agilent 2100 Bioanalyzer. The TCR beta CDR3 regions were amplified from the RNA transcripts. For the first round of RT-PCR on the TCR CDR3, the HTBI primer set was used together with the Qiagen OneStep RT-PCR kit. The libraries were constructed in a second round of multiplex PCR and then size-selected and purified. The libraries were sequenced on an Illumina HiSeq2000 using paired-end 100 bp reads. In the authors' own workflow: SOAPnuke was used to process the raw data, throwing out any read that contained adapters or uncalled bases, had a mean Phred below 15, or lacked an exact constant-primer or identifier match. COPE v1.2.5 was used to merge the high-quality paired reads, and each unique nucleotide sequence was defined as a clonotype. Clonotypes were aligned to IMGT TRBV, TRBD and TRBJ reference segments using MiTCR v1.1. Analysis was restricted to V-J combinations with a frequency above 0.0001, which covered 98% to 99.2% of repertoires. The TCS score was defined as the ratio of F50 (clonal expansion) to E x V (chaos), calculated using BLOSUM62-based TCRdist between CDR3 peptides within each V-J. Welch's t-statistics and random forest reduced 514 V-J features to roughly 13, which were used in a naive Bayes classifier (R e1071). TCRdb took the public reads, trimmed them with fastp at Q25, ran MiXCR for clone calling and kept in-frame beta chains. Every CDR3 protein is listed once, alongside the most common genes and DNA of its rows. TCRdb's processing, not the authors' own work, is the source of the V and J calls. This sample comprises 490,000 or so distinct CDR3 sequences, 15% to 20% of them detected only once. The ten biggest clones cover about 29% of the sample.

What the study reported, not specific to this receptor: A 13 V-J signature model separated ophthalmopathy from stable hyperthyroidism, with 87.88% sensitivity and around 84% specificity in cross-validation and 80%/75% in testing. Blood samples also contained most of the expanded thyroid clonotypes (frequency above 0.001), which suggests that blood repertoires may reflect thyroid immune responses. In validation, the model predicted progression to ophthalmopathy a median of roughly six months before onset, with about 70% sensitivity and roughly 79% specificity. No statistical method was used to fix the sample size in advance, and group allocation was not hidden from the investigators.

The sequenced material came from blood. The source is a woman in her twenties or thirties with Graves' ophthalmopathy.

The CDR3 sequence is CATSPGLAEATLFF. The DNA sequence reads TGTGCCACTTCTCCGGGACTAGCGGAGGCCACCCTGTTCTTC. The chain is encoded by TRBV2 joined to TRBJ2-1; 11 of the junction bases match TRBD2. Ends trimmed: V by 10 bases, J by 15 bases; bases unmatched to a gene: 17. There are 14 amino acids in the CDR3, from cysteine to phenylalanine inclusive. Only CDR3 DNA is held: 42 bases, read in frame from base 1. Looking up the germline V gene yields CDR1 SNHLY and CDR2 FYNNEI.